This T cell receptor (beta chain) was captured in a study of cytomegalovirus exposure and HLA in healthy donors (TCRdb year 2017). Looking at the study overall: In an earlier analysis of roughly 590 of the donors, approximately 300 Gb of sequence data and 100 million or so unique TCR beta sequences from roughly 190 million T cells were reported. An early release covering 550 to 700 HLA-typed donors comprised about 290 gigabases of sequencing data and tens of millions of unique TCR sequences. The genetic ancestry cluster associated with self-reported Caucasian donors included about 81% of the 300 to 450 genotyped donors. The study aimed to test whether cataloging public T cell receptors could reveal signatures of past pathogen exposure. Using immunosequencing, the study profiled T cell repertoires from 500 to 800 subjects and related those repertoires to cytomegalovirus serostatus. In addition to the first cohort of 650 to 800 subjects, a separate validation cohort of approximately 130 different subjects was used. To predict cytomegalovirus infection status, the study combined high-throughput TCR immunosequencing, statistical association of individual TCRs with disease status, and machine learning. A later analysis re-analyzed previously published TCR beta repertoires from approximately 670 donors and added high-resolution HLA genotyping to study TCR occurrence patterns. The later analysis used no new phenotypic data to find candidate immune exposures, relying instead on TCR beta sequences and their occurrence across donors. In an earlier analysis of a few hundred of the donors, high-throughput TCR beta sequencing was used to judge whether each TCR beta V gene segment behaved as functional or pseudogenic. Donor age, sex, ethnicity and CMV serostatus were collected together with the repertoire data. A later genetic analysis took genome-wide SNP genotypes for about three fifths of the 666 donors and used that subset as a discovery cohort. Every discovery cohort repertoire had been produced on one sequencing platform. Both class I and class II loci were covered by HLA typing, at four-digit resolution. Typing coverage varied by locus: about 629-640 donors for A, B, C, DRB1 and DQB1; more than 500 for DQA1; about 570 for DPA1; around 490 for DPB1. Roughly five DR-DQ haplotypes were handled as single units for association and clustering, since linkage in the cohort was strong. Among about 370 genotyped donors of the cohort, an average of roughly 230,000 unique TCR beta nucleotide sequences was sequenced per donor, of which roughly 17% were non-productive. The paper's findings and limits, for the study overall: Cytomegalovirus status was reported to be diagnosed by the classifier with high specificity and sensitivity in both the original and validation cohorts. Three of the identified cytomegalovirus-associated TCR beta chains were confirmed in vitro to be specific for cytomegalovirus antigens. Compared with equally common non-associated chains, HLA-associated TCR beta chains in a later analysis were more clonally expanded and had lower generation probabilities. Most TCR sequences were observed very rarely across donors, whereas some public TCRs were present in many individuals. In a later analysis, most CMV-associated TCR beta chains were found to appear HLA-restricted, with HLA associations seemingly driven largely by CMV exposure. According to a later analysis, parvovirus B19, influenza, CMV and Epstein-Barr virus appeared linked to several top co-occurrence clusters. Linkage disequilibrium might explain the correlated functional status among segregating V segments, but an unknown experimental factor could not be excluded. When HLA alleles, especially DR and DQ, strongly co-occurred, TCR associations were difficult to assign to individual alleles. According to a later analysis, TCR association rates differed among HLA loci, with DRB1 alleles showing the most associated TCRs and HLA-C alleles showing the fewest. The study gave a list of some 150 TCR beta chains associated with cytomegalovirus. Compared with the 666-donor mean, donors in an Asian-associated ancestry cluster had fewer N-insertions in productive TCRs, according to a later genetic analysis. The authors suggested that the approach could potentially be extended to other disease states and immunological phenotypes. CMV serostatus was the only immune exposure information available for the cohort. Some IMGT-functional V segments, including TRBV6-2 and TRBV6-3, could not be told apart with the 87-base-pair reads, so those segments were excluded. The cohort was sequenced for TCR beta chains only, and without alpha or paired-chain data the features that could be detected were limited. Because HLA typing was unavailable for some donors at each locus, only the typed subset was used in association tests. V-gene and J-gene trimming of TCR beta chains was associated with a missense DCLRE1C variant in a later genetic analysis, and the association was replicated in an independent cohort. In an earlier analysis of fewer than 700 of the donors, most TCR beta V segments appeared in productive rearrangements about 90% or about 30% of the time, broadly matching IMGT annotations. The sequencing pipeline was judged likely to have produced a cluster of highly shared sequence variants as a technical artifact. The earlier analysis of 450 to 700 of the donors excluded roughly 17 rarely observed V segments, including chromosome 9 orphons, because counts were too low. Sequencing depth was assumed to be roughly uniform across donors in the presence/absence analyses, though that assumption may not hold. A further reported finding was that TCR beta sequences accurately predicted the HLA-A and HLA-B alleles for most subjects in the first cohort. In a later analysis, some 17,000 TCR beta sequences were associated with specific HLA alleles at a false discovery rate of 0.05.

Trimming removed 0 bases from V and 0 bases from J, leaving 14 bases between the germline ends. The CDR3 runs 17 residues from the cysteine to the phenylalanine. Only the CDR3 DNA is retained, 51 bases long and in frame from the first base. CDR1 is given as MGHRA and CDR2 as YSYEKL, both from the germline V gene. Library generation was performed with the immunoSEQ multiplex PCR assay. For the multiplex PCR, a mixture combining 60 forward primers for TCR Vbeta segments and 13 reverse primers for TCR Jbeta segments was used. Amplification of the CDR3 region of rearranged TCR beta genes was performed with a multiplex PCR assay on genomic DNA. Amplified TCR beta libraries were sequenced as 87-base-pair reads on the Illumina HiSeq System. Turning to the authors' computational methods: Across the 700 or so repertoires, a later analysis counted tens of millions of unique TCR beta chains, roughly 11 million of which were shared by at least two donors. To remove PCR and sequencing errors, raw reads were error-corrected and collapsed into unique sequences using a nearest-neighbor algorithm that merged closely related sequences. To assign V, D and J gene segments, CDR3 sequences were aligned to IMGT reference sequences. Each retained sequence needed at least a six-nucleotide match to both a V gene segment and a J gene segment. A rearrangement counted as productive if the CDR3 had no stop codons and remained in frame with V and J, and every other rearrangement counted as non-productive. CDR3 was defined according to IMGT convention as the region running from the second conserved V-encoded cysteine to the conserved J-encoded phenylalanine. Sequences without an unambiguous match to a single V gene segment were excluded from the earlier analysis of a few hundred of the donors. An earlier analysis of several hundred of the donors called V segments functional above 56.7% productive rearrangements and segregating when the between-donor standard deviation exceeded 5%. A statistical classification framework was developed to diagnose cytomegalovirus status using the catalog of TCR beta chain sequences. V and J gene assignment, in a later analysis, came from comparing TCR nucleotide sequences with IMGT/GENE-DB human TR gene sequences. In a later analysis, CDR3 sequences and most-parsimonious VDJ recombination scenarios were assigned using the TCRdist pipeline. In a later analysis, each TCR beta chain was defined by its CDR3 amino acid sequence together with its V-gene family, and reads lacking a unique V-gene family were excluded. As a way to deal with suspected cross-contamination and a sequencing artifact, a later analysis dropped roughly 620 nucleotide sequences that were highly shared and had low generation probability. In a later analysis, a clonal expansion index was calculated for each public chain from normalized within-repertoire ranks of inferred template counts. In a later analysis, generation probabilities were computed with a VDJ recombination model fitted to out-of-frame rearrangements, and the resulting probabilities were checked against IGoR. In a later analysis, hypergeometric tests were used to score TCR-TCR, TCR-HLA and TCR-CMV co-occurrence, with a repertoire-size bias correction applied to TCR pairs. False discovery rates were estimated in a later analysis by permuting HLA or CMV assignments 20 times. A later analysis grouped co-occurring TCRs with DBSCAN, adding TCRdist sequence similarity when clustering within HLA-allele-positive subsets. For co-occurrence clustering, repertoires with fewer than 30,000 or more than 120,000 public chains were excluded, along with roughly 5 repertoires with anomalous nucleotide sharing. This immuneACCESS table, as held by TCRdb, lists in-frame sequences with V and J called but not all clones. Of the missing ones, under half trace to an unresolved V gene in checked studies; the others have no known cause. From that table come the V and J calls and clone size; the DNA was used to work out D and trimming. Recorded for this sample are 110,000 to 150,000 clones; about three quarters of them occurred a single time. The biggest ten clones account for under 7.5% of the sample.

This clone appeared a few times. The target of this receptor is not known. Per-base qualities were not stored, and no clone one base away is much larger. In total, approximately 610 healthy bone marrow donors made up the cohort. At the time of sampling, every cohort member was nominally healthy, though immune exposures that went unrecorded were likely present. The donor tested CMV seropositive, placing the donor among the 289 seropositive members of the cohort. Every donor gave a peripheral blood sample, and the peripheral blood mononuclear cells from that sample were used for TCR beta sequencing. The Qiagen DNeasy Blood Extraction Kit was used to extract genomic DNA from the blood cell samples.

The sequence was collected from a man aged 35-49 years in good health and CMV-seropositive. The V and J segments used are TRBV4-1 and TRBJ1-1; the D segment cannot be called with confidence. Sequenced input: PBMCs. The nucleotide sequence reads TGCGCCAGCAGCCAAGATCAGGTAATCCATATGAACACTGAAGCTTTCTTT. It translates as CASSQDQVIHMNTEAFF.